The sequence of this TCR beta chain was determined in a study of blood T cell repertoires in COVID-19. Overall study: Nucleic acid was either cDNA or gDNA, and it came from T cells, B-cell-depleted T cells, or PBMCs.

The CDR3 runs 12 residues. The V end was cut by 6 bases, the J end by 7 bases, with 13 bases between. The assay was immunoSEQ multiplex PCR, and TCRdb's table has in-frame clones only and misses some. The table lists about 88,000 clones, more than 70% of them singletons. Sequencing input: peripheral blood. This TCR came from a woman of 80 years or more with acute or convalescent COVID-19. V gene TRBV12-3 or TRBV12-4 combines with J gene TRBJ2-7, with a tentative D call TRBD2 (5 bases). The CDR3 sequence is CASSPAGTEQYF. The CDR3 nucleotides read TGTGCCAGCAGCCCGGCGGGTACAGAGCAGTACTTC.